The clone carrying this T cell receptor (beta chain) was detected many times. Its target is unknown. TCRdb passed the reads through MiXCR, listing each CDR3 protein once. The repertoire holds about 460,000 distinct CDR3 sequences, over 9% seen once, with approximately 10% in the top ten. This specimen belongs to a study of T cell repertoires in cytomegalovirus infection. Study outcomes and limitations: HLA-C-restricted CMV-specific TCR beta clonotypes were dominant in the ex vivo response.

Sequencing was carried out using PBMCs. This sequence was found in a human donor in good health (CMV status not recorded). Some clones in this sample may be carry-over from other donors' samples.

The CDR3 DNA reads as TGTGCCAGCAGTCGACTAGCGGGAGAGAAATCAGATACGCAGTATTTT. Translation: CASSRLAGEKSDTQYF. The V gene is TRBV28, the J gene TRBJ2-3; 12 bases line up with TRBD2. Losses at the gene ends were 5 bases for V and 4 bases for J; bases not matched to a gene: 7. This CDR3 is built from 16 residues. Germline V gene lookup returns CDR1 MDHEN and CDR2 SYDVKM.